This T cell receptor beta chain was documented in a study of STAT5B mutations in CD4+ large granular lymphocyte leukemia. TCRdb's table, derived via immunoSEQ multiplex PCR, lists solely in-frame clones and lacks some. This table holds about 24,000 clones, 72% found once. This CDR3 region has 16 residues. The junction had 8 bases not matched to a gene; V was cut back by 3 bases and J by 5 bases. Germline V lookup: CDR1 LNHDA, CDR2 SQIVND (reference sequence). The chain recombines TRBV19 with TRBJ2-1, with 9 nucleotides matching TRBD2. Sequences were obtained from CD4+ T cells from blood buffy coats. The receptor comes from a human donor in good health. CDR3 in DNA: TGTGCCAGTAGTATGGTTCGCGGGGGGGGTCACAATGAGCAGTTCTTC. This codes for CASSMVRGGGHNEQFF.